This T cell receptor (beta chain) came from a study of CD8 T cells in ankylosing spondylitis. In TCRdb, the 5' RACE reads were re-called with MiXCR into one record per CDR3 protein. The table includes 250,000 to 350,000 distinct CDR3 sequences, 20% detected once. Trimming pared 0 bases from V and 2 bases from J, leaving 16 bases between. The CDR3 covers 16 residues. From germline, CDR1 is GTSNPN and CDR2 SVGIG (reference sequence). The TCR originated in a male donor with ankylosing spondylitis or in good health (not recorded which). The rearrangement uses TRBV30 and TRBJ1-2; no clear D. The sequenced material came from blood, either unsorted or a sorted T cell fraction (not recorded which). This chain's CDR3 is CAWSVRSAGSNYGYTF. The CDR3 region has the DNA TGTGCCTGGAGTGTACGGTCGGCGGGATCGAACTATGGCTACACCTTC.